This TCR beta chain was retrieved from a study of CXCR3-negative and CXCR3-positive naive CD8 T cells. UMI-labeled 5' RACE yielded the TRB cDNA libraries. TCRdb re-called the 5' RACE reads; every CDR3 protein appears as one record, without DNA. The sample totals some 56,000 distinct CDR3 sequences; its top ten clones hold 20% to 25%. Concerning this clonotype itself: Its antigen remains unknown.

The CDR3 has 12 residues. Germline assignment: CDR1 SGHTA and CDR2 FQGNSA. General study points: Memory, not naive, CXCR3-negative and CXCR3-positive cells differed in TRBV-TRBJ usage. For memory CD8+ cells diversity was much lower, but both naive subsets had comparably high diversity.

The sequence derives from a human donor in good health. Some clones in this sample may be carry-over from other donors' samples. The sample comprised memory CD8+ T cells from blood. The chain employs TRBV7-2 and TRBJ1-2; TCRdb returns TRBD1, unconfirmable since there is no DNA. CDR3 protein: CASSLGEGTGGF.